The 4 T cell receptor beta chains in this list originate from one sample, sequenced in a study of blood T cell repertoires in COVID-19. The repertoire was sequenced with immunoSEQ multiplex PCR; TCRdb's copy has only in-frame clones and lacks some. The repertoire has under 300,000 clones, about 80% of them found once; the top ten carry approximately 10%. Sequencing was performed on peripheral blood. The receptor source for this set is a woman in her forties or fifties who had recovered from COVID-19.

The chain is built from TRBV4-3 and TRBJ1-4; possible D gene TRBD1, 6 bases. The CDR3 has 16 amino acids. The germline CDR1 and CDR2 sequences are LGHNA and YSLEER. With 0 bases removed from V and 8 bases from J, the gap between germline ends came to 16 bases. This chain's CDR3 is CASSQDNPPQGEKLFF. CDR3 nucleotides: TGCGCCAGCAGCCAAGATAACCCCCCCCAGGGGGAAAAACTGTTTTTT.

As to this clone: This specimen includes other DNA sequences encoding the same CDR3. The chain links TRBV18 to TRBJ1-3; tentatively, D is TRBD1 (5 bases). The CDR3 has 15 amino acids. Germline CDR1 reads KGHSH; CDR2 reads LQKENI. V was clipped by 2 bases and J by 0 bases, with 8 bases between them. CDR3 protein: CASSPGQGSGNTIYF. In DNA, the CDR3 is TGTGCCAGCTCACCAGGGCAGGGCTCTGGAAACACCATATATTTT.

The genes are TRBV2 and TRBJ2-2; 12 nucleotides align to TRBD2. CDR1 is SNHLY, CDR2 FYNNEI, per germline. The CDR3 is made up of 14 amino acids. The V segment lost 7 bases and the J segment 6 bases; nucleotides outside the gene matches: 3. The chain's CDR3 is CASKASGGAGELFF. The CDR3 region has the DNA TGTGCCAGCAAGGCTAGCGGGGGGGCCGGGGAGCTGTTTTTT.

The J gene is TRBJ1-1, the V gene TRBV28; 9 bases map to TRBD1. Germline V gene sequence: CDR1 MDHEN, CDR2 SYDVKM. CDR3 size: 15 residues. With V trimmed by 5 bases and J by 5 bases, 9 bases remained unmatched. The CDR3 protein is CASSPPDRGGTEAFF. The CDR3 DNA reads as TGTGCCAGCAGTCCCCCCGACAGGGGGGGGACTGAAGCTTTCTTT. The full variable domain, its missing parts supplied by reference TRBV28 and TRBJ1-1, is DVKVTQSSRYLVKRTGEKVFLECVQDMDHENMFWYRQDPGLGLRLIYFSYDVKMKEKGDIPEGYSVSREKKERFSLILESASTNQTSMYLCASSPPDRGGTEAFFGQGTRLTVV.